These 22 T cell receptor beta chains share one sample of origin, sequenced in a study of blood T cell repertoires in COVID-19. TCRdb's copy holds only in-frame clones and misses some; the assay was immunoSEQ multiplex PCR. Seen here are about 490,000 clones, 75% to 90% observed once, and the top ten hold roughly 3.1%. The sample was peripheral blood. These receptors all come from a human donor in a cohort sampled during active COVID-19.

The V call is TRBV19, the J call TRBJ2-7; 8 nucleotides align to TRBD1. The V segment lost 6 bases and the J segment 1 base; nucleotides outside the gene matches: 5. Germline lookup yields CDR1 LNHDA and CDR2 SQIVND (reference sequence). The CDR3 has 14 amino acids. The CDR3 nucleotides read TGTGCCAGTAGCACGGACAGGGTTTCCTACGAGCAGTACTTC. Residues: CASSTDRVSYEQYF.

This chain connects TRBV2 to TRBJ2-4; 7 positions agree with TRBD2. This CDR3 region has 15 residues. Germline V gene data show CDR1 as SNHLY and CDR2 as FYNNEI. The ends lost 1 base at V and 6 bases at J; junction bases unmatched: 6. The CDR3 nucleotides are TGTGCCAGCAGTGAAGATCTAGCGGAATTAAACATTCAGTACTTC. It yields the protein CASSEDLAELNIQYF.

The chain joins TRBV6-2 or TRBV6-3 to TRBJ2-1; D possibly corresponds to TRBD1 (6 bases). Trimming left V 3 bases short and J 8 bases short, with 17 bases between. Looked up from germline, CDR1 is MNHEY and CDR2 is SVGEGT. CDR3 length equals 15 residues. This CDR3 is CASSYVQGIMYEQFF. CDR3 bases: TGTGCCAGCAGTTATGTTCAGGGGATAATGTATGAGCAGTTCTTC.

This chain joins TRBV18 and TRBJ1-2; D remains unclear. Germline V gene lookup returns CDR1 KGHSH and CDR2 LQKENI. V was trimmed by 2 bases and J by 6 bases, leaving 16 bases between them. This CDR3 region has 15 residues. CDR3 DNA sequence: TGTGCCAGCTCACCAGCAATCGACCAAGCGGATGGCTACACCTTC. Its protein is CASSPAIDQADGYTF.

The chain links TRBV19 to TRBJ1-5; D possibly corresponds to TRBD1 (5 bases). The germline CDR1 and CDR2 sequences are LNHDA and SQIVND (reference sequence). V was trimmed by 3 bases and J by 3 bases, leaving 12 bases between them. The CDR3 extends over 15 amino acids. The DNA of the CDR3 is TGTGCCAGTAGTATCCAGGACACATTCAATCAGCCCCAGCATTTT. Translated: CASSIQDTFNQPQHF.

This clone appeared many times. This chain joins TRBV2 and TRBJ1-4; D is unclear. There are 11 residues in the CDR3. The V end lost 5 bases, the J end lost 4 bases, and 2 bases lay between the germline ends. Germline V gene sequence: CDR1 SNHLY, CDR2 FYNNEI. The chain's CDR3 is CASSHNEKLFF. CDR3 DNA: TGTGCCAGCAGTCATAATGAAAAACTGTTTTTT. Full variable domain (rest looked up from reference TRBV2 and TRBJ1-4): EPEVTQTPSHQVTQMGQEVILRCVPISNHLYFYWYRQILGQKVEFLVSFYNNEISEKSEIFDDQFSVERPDGSNFTLKIRSTKLEDSAMYFCASSHNEKLFFGSGTQLSVL.

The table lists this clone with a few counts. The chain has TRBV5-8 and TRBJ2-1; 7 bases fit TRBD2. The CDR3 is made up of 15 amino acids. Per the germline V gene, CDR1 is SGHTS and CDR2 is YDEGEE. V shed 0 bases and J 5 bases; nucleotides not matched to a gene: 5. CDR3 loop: CASSLVGLADNEQFF. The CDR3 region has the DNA TGTGCCAGCAGCTTGGTAGGGCTAGCGGACAATGAGCAGTTCTTC.

The CDR3 reads CASSEAPVGYTF. The CDR3 DNA sequence: TGTGCCAGCAGTGAAGCTCCAGTAGGCTACACCTTC. The chain recombines TRBV2 with TRBJ1-2; D is undetermined. Looked up from germline, CDR1 is SNHLY and CDR2 is FYNNEI. The V and J ends lost 0 bases and 8 bases respectively, with 7 bases between them. The CDR3 has 12 amino acids.

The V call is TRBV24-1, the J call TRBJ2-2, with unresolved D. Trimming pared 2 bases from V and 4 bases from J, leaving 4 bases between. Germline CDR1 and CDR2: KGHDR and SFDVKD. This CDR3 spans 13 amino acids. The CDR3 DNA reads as TGTGCCACCAGTGATTGGAGCACCGGGGAGCTGTTTTTT. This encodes CATSDWSTGELFF.

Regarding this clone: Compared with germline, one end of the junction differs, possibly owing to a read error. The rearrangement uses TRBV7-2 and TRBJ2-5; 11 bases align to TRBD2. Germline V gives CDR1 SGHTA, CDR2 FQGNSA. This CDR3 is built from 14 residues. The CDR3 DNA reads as TGTGCCAGCAGCTCTCCCGGACTAGCGGGTCCGTCAGACTTC. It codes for CASSSPGLAGPSDF.

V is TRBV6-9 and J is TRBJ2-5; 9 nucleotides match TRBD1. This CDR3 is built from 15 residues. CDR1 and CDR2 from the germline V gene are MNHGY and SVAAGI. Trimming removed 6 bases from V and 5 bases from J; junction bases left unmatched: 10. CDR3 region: CASSRTGVKGETQYF. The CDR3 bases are TGTGCCAGCAGCCGGACAGGGGTGAAGGGGGAGACCCAGTACTTC.

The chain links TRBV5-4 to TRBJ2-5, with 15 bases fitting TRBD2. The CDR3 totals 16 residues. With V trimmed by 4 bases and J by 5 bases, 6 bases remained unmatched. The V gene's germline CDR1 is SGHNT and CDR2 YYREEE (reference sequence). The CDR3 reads CASSKGLAGGGETQYF. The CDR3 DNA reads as TGTGCCAGCAGCAAGGGACTAGCGGGAGGTGGGGAGACCCAGTACTTC.

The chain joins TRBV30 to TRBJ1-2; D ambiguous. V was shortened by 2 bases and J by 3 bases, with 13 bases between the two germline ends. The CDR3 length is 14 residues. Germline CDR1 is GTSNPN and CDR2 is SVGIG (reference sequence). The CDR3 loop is CAWSSPRRYYGYTF. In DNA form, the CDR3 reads TGTGCCTGGAGTAGCCCACGCAGGTACTATGGCTACACCTTC.

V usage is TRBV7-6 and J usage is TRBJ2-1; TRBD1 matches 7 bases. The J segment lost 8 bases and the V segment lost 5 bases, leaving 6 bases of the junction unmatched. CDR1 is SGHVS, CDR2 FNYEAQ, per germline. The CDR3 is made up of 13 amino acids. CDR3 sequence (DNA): TGTGCCAGCAGCCAGACAGGGAAGGATGAGCAGTTCTTC. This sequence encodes CASSQTGKDEQFF.

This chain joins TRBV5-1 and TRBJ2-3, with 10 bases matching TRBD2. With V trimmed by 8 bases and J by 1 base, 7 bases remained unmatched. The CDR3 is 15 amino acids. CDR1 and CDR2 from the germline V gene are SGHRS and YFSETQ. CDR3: CASKFLAGGTDTQYF. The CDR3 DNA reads TGCGCCAGTAAATTCCTAGCGGGAGGCACAGATACGCAGTATTTT.

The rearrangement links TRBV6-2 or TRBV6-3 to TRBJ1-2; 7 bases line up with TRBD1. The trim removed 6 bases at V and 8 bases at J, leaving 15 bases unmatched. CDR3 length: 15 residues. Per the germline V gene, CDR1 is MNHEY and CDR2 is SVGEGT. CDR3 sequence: CASSRKLDRAQGYTF. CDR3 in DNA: TGTGCCAGCAGCCGGAAACTCGACAGGGCCCAGGGCTACACCTTC.

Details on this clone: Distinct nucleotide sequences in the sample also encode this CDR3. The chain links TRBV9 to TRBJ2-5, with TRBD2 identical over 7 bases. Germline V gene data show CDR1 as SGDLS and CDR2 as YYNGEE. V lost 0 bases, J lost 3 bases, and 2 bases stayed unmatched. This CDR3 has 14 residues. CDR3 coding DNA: TGTGCCAGCAGCGTAGAGGGAGGGAAAGAGACCCAGTACTTC. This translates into CASSVEGGKETQYF.

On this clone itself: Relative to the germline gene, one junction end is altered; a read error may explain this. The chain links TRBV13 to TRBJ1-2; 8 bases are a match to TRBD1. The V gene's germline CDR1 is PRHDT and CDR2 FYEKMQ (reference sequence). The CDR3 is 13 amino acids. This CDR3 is CASSPRYGQGSIF. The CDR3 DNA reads TGTGCCAGCAGCCCACGATATGGACAGGGCTCGATCTTC.

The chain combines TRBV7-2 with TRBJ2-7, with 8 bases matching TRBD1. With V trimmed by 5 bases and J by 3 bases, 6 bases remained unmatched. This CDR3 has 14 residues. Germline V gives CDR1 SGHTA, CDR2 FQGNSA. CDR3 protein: CASSVRTGSYEQYF. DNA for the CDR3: TGTGCCAGCAGCGTCCGGACAGGGAGCTACGAGCAGTACTTC.

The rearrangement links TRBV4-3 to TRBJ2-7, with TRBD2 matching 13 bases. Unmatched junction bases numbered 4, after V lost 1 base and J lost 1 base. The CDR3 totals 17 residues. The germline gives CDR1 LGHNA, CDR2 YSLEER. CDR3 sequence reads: CASSQGGLAGASYEQYF. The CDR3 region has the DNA TGCGCCAGCAGCCAAGGCGGACTAGCGGGAGCTTCCTACGAGCAGTACTTC.

The CDR3 DNA follows: TGTGCCAGCAGCTTAGAGGTCAGGGGGCAGTCACCCCTCCACTTT. As protein: CASSLEVRGQSPLHF. The gene calls are TRBV7-6 and TRBJ1-6; 8 bases align to TRBD1. J was trimmed by 10 bases and V by 1 base; bases with no gene match: 6. CDR3 length equals 15 residues. Germline V gene data show CDR1 as SGHVS and CDR2 as FNYEAQ.

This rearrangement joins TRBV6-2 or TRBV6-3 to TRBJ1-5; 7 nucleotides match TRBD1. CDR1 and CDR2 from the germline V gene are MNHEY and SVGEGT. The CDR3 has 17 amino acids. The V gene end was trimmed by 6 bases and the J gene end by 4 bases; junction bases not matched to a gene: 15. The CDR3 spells CASSDEKQGSDNQPQHF. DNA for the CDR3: TGTGCCAGCAGCGATGAGAAACAGGGGTCAGATAATCAGCCCCAGCATTTT.